These 27 T cell receptor beta chains were all obtained from the same sample, sequenced in a study of blood T cell repertoires in COVID-19. Clones were read by immunoSEQ multiplex PCR, and TCRdb kept only the in-frame ones, dropping some. The profile shows under 350,000 clones, 86% of them singletons. The sample taken for sequencing was PBMCs or T cells enriched from blood (not recorded which). The receptors were gathered from a man younger than 40 who had recovered from COVID-19.

V and J are TRBV29-1 and TRBJ2-6, with 9 bases aligning to TRBD1. The CDR3 totals 18 residues. The germline CDR1 and CDR2 sequences are SQVTM and ANQGSEA. J lost 0 bases, V lost 4 bases, and 10 bases had no gene match. CDR3 DNA sequence: TGCAGCGTTGGATGGGACAGGGCAAAAGACTCTGGGGCCAACGTCCTGACTTTC. As protein: CSVGWDRAKDSGANVLTF.

V gene TRBV6-5 combines with J gene TRBJ2-7; D possibly corresponds to TRBD2 (6 bases). The germline CDR1 and CDR2 sequences are MNHEY and SVGAGI. CDR3 length equals 12 residues. V lost 2 bases and J lost 5, with 7 bases in between. The CDR3 DNA reads as TGTGCCAGCAGTTACGGGGGGAACGAGCAGTACTTC. It translates to CASSYGGNEQYF.

The rearrangement joins TRBV27 to TRBJ2-7, with D possibly TRBD2 on 7 matching bases. Trimming stripped 8 bases from V and 7 bases from J, with 12 bases between. The CDR3 is made up of 11 amino acids. The germline V gene encodes CDR1 MNHEY and CDR2 SMNVEV (reference sequence). In DNA, the CDR3 is TGTGCCAGCCGGGGGGCGTATGAGCAGTACTTC. Translated, it gives CASRGAYEQYF.

This rearrangement joins TRBV7-8 to TRBJ1-2; the match to TRBD1 covers 7 bases. CDR1 is SGHVS, CDR2 FQNEAQ, per germline. The V segment lost 5 bases and the J segment 2 bases; nucleotides outside the gene matches: 8. This CDR3 comprises 15 residues. The CDR3 loop reads CASSRNTGANYGYTF. The CDR3 DNA reads as TGTGCCAGCAGCCGTAACACAGGGGCCAACTATGGCTACACCTTC.

The chain has TRBV27 and TRBJ2-7; D uncertain. Germline V CDR1 and CDR2: MNHEY, SMNVEV (reference sequence). The CDR3 runs to 12 residues. The V gene lost 3 bases and the J gene lost 6 bases, with 9 bases spanning the gap. CDR3 nucleotide sequence: TGTGCCAGCAGTTTCCTCGGCGGCGAGCAGTACTTC. This sequence encodes CASSFLGGEQYF.

This chain joins TRBV7-9 and TRBJ1-1, with 12 bases lining up with TRBD1. CDR1 and CDR2 from the germline V gene are SEHNR and FQNEAQ (reference sequence). CDR3 length equals 14 residues. The trim removed 8 bases at V and 5 bases at J, leaving 6 bases unmatched. The CDR3 DNA sequence: TGTGCCAGCTTCCGGGACAGGGGGCGGACTGAAGCTTTCTTT. This sequence encodes CASFRDRGRTEAFF.

The V and J genes are TRBV24-1 and TRBJ2-1; D perhaps matches TRBD1 (7 bases). V was cut by 5 bases and J by 9 bases, with 13 bases left in between. From germline, CDR1 is KGHDR and CDR2 SFDVKD. CDR3 length equals 13 residues. The CDR3 sequence is CATSAGGRVEQFF. The CDR3 DNA follows: TGTGCCACCAGTGCAGGGGGGCGTGTTGAGCAGTTCTTC.

This clone came up once. CDR3 in amino acids: CASSSQDRLGEKLFF. The CDR3 DNA reads TGTGCCAGCAGTTCCCAGGACAGACTGGGTGAAAAACTGTTTTTT. The chain couples TRBV27 to TRBJ1-4; TRBD1 is a possible D gene (6 bases). Per the germline V gene, CDR1 is MNHEY and CDR2 is SMNVEV (reference sequence). Trimming took 4 bases from V and 7 from J, leaving 16 bases between them. The CDR3 runs 15 residues.

This chain joins TRBV20-1 and TRBJ2-3, with D maybe TRBD2 (5 bases). Germline lookup yields CDR1 DFQATT and CDR2 SNEGSKA (reference sequence). The CDR3 runs to 14 residues. V was clipped by 3 bases and J by 0 bases, with 10 bases between them. Here the CDR3 reads CSASDERSTDTQYF. The CDR3 coding sequence is TGCAGTGCTAGTGACGAGCGGAGCACAGATACGCAGTATTTT.

This clone was picked up one time. The V call is TRBV28, the J call TRBJ2-7, with 7 bases fitting TRBD1. The CDR3 loop spans 15 amino acids. J lost 0 bases, V lost 6 bases, and 8 bases had no gene match. In germline, CDR1 is MDHEN, CDR2 SYDVKM. In nucleotides, the CDR3 is TGTGCCAGCAGAAGGACAGGCCCGAGCTCCTACGAGCAGTACTTC. Translating gives CASRRTGPSSYEQYF.

The chain employs TRBV24-1 and TRBJ2-5, with D unclear. CDR3 length: 15 amino acids. Germline CDR1 reads KGHDR; CDR2 reads SFDVKD. Trimming pared 4 bases from V and 0 bases from J, leaving 11 bases between. The CDR3 here is CATSDLTTNQETQYF. The CDR3 nucleotides read TGTGCCACCAGTGACCTTACAACAAACCAAGAGACCCAGTACTTC.

The chain employs TRBV6-5 and TRBJ2-7; 7 bases fit TRBD2. The germline V gene encodes CDR1 MNHEY and CDR2 SVGAGI. The ends lost 7 bases at V and 3 bases at J; junction bases unmatched: 12. The CDR3 runs 15 residues. This CDR3 is CASKGGGLILYEQYF. CDR3 nucleotides: TGTGCCAGCAAGGGCGGGGGACTCATTCTCTACGAGCAGTACTTC.

The chain combines TRBV7-9 with TRBJ1-6; D ambiguous. V was pared by 2 bases and J by 9 bases, with 14 bases between. The CDR3 is made up of 15 amino acids. The germline V gene encodes CDR1 SEHNR and CDR2 FQNEAQ (reference sequence). The CDR3 spells CASSLPGEVGSPLHF. CDR3 DNA: TGTGCCAGCAGCTTACCTGGGGAGGTCGGTTCACCCCTCCACTTT.

The rearrangement joins TRBV10-2 to TRBJ1-1, with D uncertain. This CDR3 is built from 13 residues. The germline V and J ends were trimmed by 4 bases and 0 bases, with 6 bases remaining between them. Per germline, CDR1 WSHSY and CDR2 SAAADI. CDR3 sequence reads: CASSVQLNTEAFF. CDR3 DNA sequence: TGCGCCAGCAGTGTACAGCTGAACACTGAAGCTTTCTTT.

The V and J genes are TRBV12-3 or TRBV12-4 and TRBJ1-6, with 7 bases matching TRBD1. The CDR3 sequence is 13 residues long. The V gene end was trimmed by 4 bases and the J gene end by 7 bases; junction bases not matched to a gene: 1. The chain's CDR3 is CASSSGQNSPLHF. Written as DNA, the CDR3 is TGTGCCAGCAGTTCGGGACAGAATTCACCCCTCCACTTT.

The chain recombines TRBV28 with TRBJ1-1, with 7 bases fitting TRBD1. V gave up 3 bases and J gave up 5 bases; unmatched junction bases: 6. Germline CDR1 is MDHEN and CDR2 is SYDVKM. The CDR3 loop spans 14 amino acids. CDR3 sequence (DNA): TGTGCCAGCAGTTTTGTTAGGGGGCGGACTGAAGCTTTCTTT. Its translation is CASSFVRGRTEAFF. Full variable domain (rest looked up from reference TRBV28 and TRBJ1-1): DVKVTQSSRYLVKRTGEKVFLECVQDMDHENMFWYRQDPGLGLRLIYFSYDVKMKEKGDIPEGYSVSREKKERFSLILESASTNQTSMYLCASSFVRGRTEAFFGQGTRLTVV.

CDR3 amino acids: CASNQGRFGAFF. As DNA, the CDR3 is TGTGCCAGTAATCAGGGGCGCTTCGGAGCTTTCTTT. The chain recombines TRBV19 with TRBJ1-1; a weak D match, TRBD1 (6 bases). Germline-derived CDR1 and CDR2 are LNHDA and SQIVND (reference sequence). V lost 7 bases and J lost 10, with 16 bases in between. CDR3 length equals 12 residues. Based on the CDR3 plus reference TRBV19 and TRBJ1-1, the full variable domain is DGGITQSPKYLFRKEGQNVTLSCEQNLNHDAMYWYRQDPGQGLRLIYYSQIVNDFQKGDIAEGYSVSREKKESFPLTVTSAQKNPTAFYLCASNQGRFGAFFGQGTRLTVV.

This chain links TRBV6-1 with TRBJ2-3, with 7 bases aligning to TRBD2. The CDR3 consists of 16 residues. In germline, CDR1 is MNHNS, CDR2 SASEGT. V shed 2 bases and J 1 base; nucleotides not matched to a gene: 6. The chain's CDR3 is CASSEFLAGGTDTQYF. The CDR3 bases are TGTGCCAGCAGTGAATTTTTGGCGGGGGGCACAGATACGCAGTATTTT.

The rearrangement links TRBV4-1 to TRBJ1-6; 9 positions match TRBD1. Per germline, CDR1 MGHRA and CDR2 YSYEKL. This CDR3 comprises 15 residues. Germline trimming cut 4 bases from V and 7 bases from J; bases unmatched to any gene: 5. CDR3 region: CASSPGQGFNSPLHF. The CDR3 DNA reads TGCGCCAGCAGCCCGGGACAGGGCTTCAATTCACCCCTCCACTTT.

This chain uses TRBV12-5 with TRBJ1-1; no firm D call. The germline gives CDR1 LGHNT, CDR2 FRNRAP. This CDR3 contains 13 residues. Trimming left V 0 bases short and J 3 bases short, with 5 bases between. The CDR3 bases are TGTGCTAGTGGTTTGGTACTGTACACTGAAGCTTTCTTT. Translating gives CASGLVLYTEAFF.

This chain connects TRBV30 to TRBJ2-7; 10 bases are a match to TRBD1. The germline V gene encodes CDR1 GTSNPN and CDR2 SVGIG (reference sequence). V was clipped by 5 bases and J by 6 bases; unmatched bases: 4. The CDR3 is 12 residues long. The CDR3 DNA reads TGTGCCTGGGGCGGGACAGGGGTCGAGCAGTACTTC. Translating it yields CAWGGTGVEQYF.

The rearrangement uses TRBV28 and TRBJ2-5; D is unresolved. Trimming pared 6 bases from V and 1 base from J, leaving 12 bases between. This CDR3 has 14 residues. CDR1 and CDR2 from the germline V gene are MDHEN and SYDVKM. The CDR3 spells CASRLPASQETQYF. CDR3 nucleotide sequence: TGTGCCAGCAGACTACCGGCAAGCCAAGAGACCCAGTACTTC.

This clone was seen a few times. This chain uses TRBV7-2 with TRBJ2-7; 7 bases are shared with TRBD2. Germline V CDR1 and CDR2: SGHTA, FQGNSA. The CDR3 contains 16 residues. The J segment lost 0 bases and the V segment lost 3 bases, leaving 8 bases of the junction unmatched. CDR3: CASSLGGQGRSYEQYF. The CDR3 DNA reads TGTGCCAGCAGCTTGGGAGGGCAGGGCCGCTCCTACGAGCAGTACTTC. Complete variable domain (other parts from reference TRBV7-2 and TRBJ2-7): GAGVSQSPSNKVTEKGKDVELRCDPISGHTALYWYRQSLGQGLEFLIYFQGNSAPDKSGLPSDRFSAERTGGSVSTLTIQRTQQEDSAVYLCASSLGGQGRSYEQYFGPGTRLTVT.

V gene TRBV6-2 or TRBV6-3 combines with J gene TRBJ1-3; the D gene is possibly TRBD1 (6 bases). The V end was cut by 6 bases, the J end by 3 bases, with 12 bases between. The length of the CDR3 is 14 residues. Germline V gene data show CDR1 as MNHEY and CDR2 as SVGEGT. For the CDR3, the DNA is TGTGCCAGCAGCCTACAGGGTTTTGGAAACACCATATATTTT. It yields the protein CASSLQGFGNTIYF.

The CDR3 protein is CASSDPRLAGLSTDTQYF. The CDR3 bases are TGTGCCAGCAGTGATCCGAGACTAGCGGGTCTAAGCACAGATACGCAGTATTTT. This chain joins TRBV25-1 and TRBJ2-3; 10 positions agree with TRBD2. With V trimmed by 3 bases and J by 0 bases, 9 bases remained unmatched. The CDR3 is made up of 18 amino acids. Germline V lookup: CDR1 MGHDK, CDR2 SYGVNS.

The chain couples TRBV2 to TRBJ2-2; TRBD1 might be the D (5 bases). CDR1 and CDR2 (germline): SNHLY, FYNNEI. The V end was cut by 7 bases, the J end by 2 bases, with 11 bases between. This CDR3 is 14 amino acids long. As DNA, the CDR3 is TGTGCCAGCATACGACAGCCAAACACCGGGGAGCTGTTTTTT. Its translation is CASIRQPNTGELFF.

The V call is TRBV6-5, the J call TRBJ1-5; D call uncertain. Germline-derived CDR1 and CDR2 are MNHEY and SVGAGI. The CDR3 has 14 amino acids. V was shortened by 4 bases and J by 7 bases, with 14 bases between the two germline ends. CDR3 residues: CASSWSRGGQPQHF. The DNA of the CDR3 is TGTGCCAGCAGTTGGTCCCGAGGAGGACAGCCCCAGCATTTT.